Listed below are T cell receptor beta chains from one sample, sequenced in a study of cytomegalovirus exposure and HLA in healthy donors. Clones were read by immunoSEQ multiplex PCR, and TCRdb kept only the in-frame ones, dropping some. Among around 100,000 clones, 55% to 75% were seen once, and the ten largest hold 3.8%. Sequences were obtained from PBMCs. The receptors come from a man aged 25 to 40 in good health and CMV-seropositive. The CDR3 runs from the conserved cysteine through the conserved F or W. A D gene is named only where the DNA matches it firmly. Rows give clone size only sometimes, using once, few, many, or a class for an expanded clone.

v_call	j_call	d_call	clone_size	cdr3_nt	cdr3_aa
TRBV5-4	TRBJ2-3	NA	NA	TGTGCCAGCAGCTTTAGCAAAGATACGCAGTATTTT	CASSFSKDTQYF
TRBV11-2	TRBJ2-2	NA	NA	TGTGCCAGCAGCTCCCTGACTAATCCCGGGGAGCTGTTTTTT	CASSSLTNPGELFF
TRBV21-1	TRBJ2-7	NA	few	TGTGCCAGCAGCGAACCGGGATCACCCTACGAGCAGTACTTC	CASSEPGSPYEQYF
TRBV4-1	TRBJ2-2	TRBD2	NA	TGCGCCAGCAGCCAAAAGATCTCATTTGTGCGGGGGGGGGCATTTACCGGGGAGCTGTTTTTT	CASSQKISFVRGGAFTGELFF
TRBV5-1	TRBJ2-5	NA	NA	TGCGCCAGCAGACCGACAGACTTGGAGACCCAGTACTTC	CASRPTDLETQYF
TRBV9	TRBJ2-5	TRBD2	once	TGTGCCAGCAGCGTAGTGAGTAGCGGGGACTTTAGAGAGACCCAGTACTTC	CASSVVSSGDFRETQYF
TRBV6-1	TRBJ1-3	NA	NA	TGTGCCAGCAGCCTCATACTCTCTGGAAACACCATATATTTT	CASSLILSGNTIYF
TRBV7-9	TRBJ2-5	TRBD2	NA	TGTGCCAGCAGCTGGGGGGGACGGGAGACCCAGTACTTC	CASSWGGRETQYF
TRBV27	TRBJ2-2	NA	NA	TGTGCCAGCAGTTTCCCGGGCGGGGAGCTGTTTTTT	CASSFPGGELFF
TRBV18	TRBJ2-5	NA	NA	TGTGCCAGCTCCAACAATTTCCAAGAGACCCAGTACTTC	CASSNNFQETQYF
TRBV19	TRBJ2-2	NA	NA	TGTGCCAGTAGTTGGGTTTTGAGGAATAAGAGCACCGGGGAGCTGTTTTTT	CASSWVLRNKSTGELFF
TRBV7-8	TRBJ2-2	NA	few	TGTGCCAGCAGCTCATTCCAGGGACTCGGGGAGCTGTTTTTT	CASSSFQGLGELFF
TRBV2	TRBJ2-3	TRBD1	NA	TGTGCCAGCAGCGGACAGGGGGCCGGAGATACGCAGTATTTT	CASSGQGAGDTQYF
TRBV29-1	TRBJ2-3	TRBD2	few	TGCGCCTTGGGCCCCCCCGGTGAATTGGGAAGTGCGGGGGGGCCTAGCACAGATACGCAGTATTTT	CALGPPGELGSAGGPSTDTQYF
TRBV5-1	TRBJ2-7	TRBD1	NA	TGCGCCAGCAGCCCTACGACAGGGGGCTACGAGCAGTACTTC	CASSPTTGGYEQYF
TRBV4-2	TRBJ1-6	TRBD1	NA	TGTGCCAGCAGCCAAAGATCGGTCGGGGTGGGACAGGTCTTAAATTCACCCCTCCACTTT	CASSQRSVGVGQVLNSPLHF
TRBV6-5	TRBJ1-1	NA	NA	TGTGCCAGCAGTGGGACCCCAGGGGTCCCTGAAGCTTTCTTT	CASSGTPGVPEAFF